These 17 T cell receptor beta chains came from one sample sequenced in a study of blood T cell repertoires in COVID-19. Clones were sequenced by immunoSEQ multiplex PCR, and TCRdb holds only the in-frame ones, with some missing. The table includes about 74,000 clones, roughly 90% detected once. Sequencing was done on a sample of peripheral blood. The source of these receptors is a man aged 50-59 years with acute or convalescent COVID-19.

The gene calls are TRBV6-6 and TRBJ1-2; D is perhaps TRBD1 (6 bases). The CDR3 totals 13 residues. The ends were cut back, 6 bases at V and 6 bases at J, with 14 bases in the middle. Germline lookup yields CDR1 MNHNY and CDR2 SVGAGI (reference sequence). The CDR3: CASRTGADNGYTF. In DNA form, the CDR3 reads TGTGCCAGCAGGACAGGAGCTGACAATGGCTACACCTTC.

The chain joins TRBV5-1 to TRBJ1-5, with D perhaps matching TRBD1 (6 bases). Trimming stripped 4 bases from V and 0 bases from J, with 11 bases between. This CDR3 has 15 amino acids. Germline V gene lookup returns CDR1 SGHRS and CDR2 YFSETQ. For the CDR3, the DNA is TGCGCCAGCAGCCCGGGGACAAATAGCAATCAGCCCCAGCATTTT. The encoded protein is CASSPGTNSNQPQHF.

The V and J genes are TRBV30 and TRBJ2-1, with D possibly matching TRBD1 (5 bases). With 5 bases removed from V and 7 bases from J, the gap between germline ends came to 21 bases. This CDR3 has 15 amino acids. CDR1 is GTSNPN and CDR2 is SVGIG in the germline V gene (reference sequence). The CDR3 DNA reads TGTGCCTGGGAGCTGGGGCACTCTTTTAAGAATGAGCAGTTCTTC. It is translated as CAWELGHSFKNEQFF. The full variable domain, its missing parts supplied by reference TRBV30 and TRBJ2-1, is SQTIHQWPATLVQPVGSPLSLECTVEGTSNPNLYWYRQAAGRGLQLLFYSVGIGQISSEVPQNLSASRPQDRQFILSSKKLLLSDSGFYLCAWELGHSFKNEQFFGPGTRLTVL.

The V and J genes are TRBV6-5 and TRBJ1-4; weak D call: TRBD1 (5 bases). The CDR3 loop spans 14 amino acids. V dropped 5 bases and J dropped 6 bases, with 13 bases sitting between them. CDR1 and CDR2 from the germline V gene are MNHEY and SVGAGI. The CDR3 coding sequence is TGTGCCAGCAGTCGCGCCGGGGGGGATGAAAAACTGTTTTTT. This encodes CASSRAGGDEKLFF.

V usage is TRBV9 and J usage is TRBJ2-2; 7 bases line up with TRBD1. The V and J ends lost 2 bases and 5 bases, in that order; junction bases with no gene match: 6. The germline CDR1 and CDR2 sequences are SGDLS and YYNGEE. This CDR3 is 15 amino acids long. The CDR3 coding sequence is TGTGCCAGCAGCGTTACCGGGACAGCGACCGGGGAGCTGTTTTTT. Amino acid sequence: CASSVTGTATGELFF.

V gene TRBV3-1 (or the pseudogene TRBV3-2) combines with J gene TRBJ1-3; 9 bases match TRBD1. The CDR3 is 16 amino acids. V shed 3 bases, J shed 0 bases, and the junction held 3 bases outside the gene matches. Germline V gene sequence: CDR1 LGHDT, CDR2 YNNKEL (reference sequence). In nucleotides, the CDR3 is TGTGCCAGCAGCCATCGACAGGGGGGCTCTGGAAACACCATATATTTT. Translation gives CASSHRQGGSGNTIYF.

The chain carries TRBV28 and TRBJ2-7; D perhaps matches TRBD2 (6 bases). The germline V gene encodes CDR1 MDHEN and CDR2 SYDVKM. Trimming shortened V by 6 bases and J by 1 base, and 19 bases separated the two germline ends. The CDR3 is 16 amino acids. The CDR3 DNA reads TGTGCCAGCAGAGCGGGCTCCGGACCCAAATCCTACGAGCAGTACTTC. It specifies CASRAGSGPKSYEQYF. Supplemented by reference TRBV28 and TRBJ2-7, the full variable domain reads DVKVTQSSRYLVKRTGEKVFLECVQDMDHENMFWYRQDPGLGLRLIYFSYDVKMKEKGDIPEGYSVSREKKERFSLILESASTNQTSMYLCASRAGSGPKSYEQYFGPGTRLTVT.

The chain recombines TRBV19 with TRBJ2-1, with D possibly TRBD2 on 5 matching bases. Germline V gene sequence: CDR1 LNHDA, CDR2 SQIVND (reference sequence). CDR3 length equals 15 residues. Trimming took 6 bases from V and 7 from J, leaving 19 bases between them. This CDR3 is CASSPPWARGNEQFF. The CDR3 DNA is TGTGCCAGTAGCCCACCCTGGGCCCGAGGGAATGAGCAGTTCTTC.

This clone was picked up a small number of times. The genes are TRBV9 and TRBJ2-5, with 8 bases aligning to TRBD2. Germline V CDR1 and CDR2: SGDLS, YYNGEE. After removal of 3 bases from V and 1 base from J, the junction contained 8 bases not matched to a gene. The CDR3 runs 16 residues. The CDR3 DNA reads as TGTGCCAGCAGCGACCGGACTAGCACTACCCAAGAGACCCAGTACTTC. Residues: CASSDRTSTTQETQYF.

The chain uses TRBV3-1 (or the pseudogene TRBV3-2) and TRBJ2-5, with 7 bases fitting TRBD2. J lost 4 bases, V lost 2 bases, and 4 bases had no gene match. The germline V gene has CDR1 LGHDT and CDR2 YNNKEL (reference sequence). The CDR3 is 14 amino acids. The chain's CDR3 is CASSQTTSPETQYF. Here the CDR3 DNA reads TGTGCCAGCAGCCAAACGACTAGCCCAGAGACCCAGTACTTC.

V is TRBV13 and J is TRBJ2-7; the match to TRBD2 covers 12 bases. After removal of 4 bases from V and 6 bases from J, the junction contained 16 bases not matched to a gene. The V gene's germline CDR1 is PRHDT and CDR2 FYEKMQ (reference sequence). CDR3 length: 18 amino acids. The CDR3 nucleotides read TGTGCCAGCAGCTACGAACTAGCGGGAGGCCGTCCTGTACCCGAGCAGTACTTC. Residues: CASSYELAGGRPVPEQYF.

The CDR3 DNA follows: TGTGCCAGCAGCCAAGCGTCTAAGGGGTTCGCAGATACGCAGTATTTT. Translation: CASSQASKGFADTQYF. The V call is TRBV7-2, the J call TRBJ2-3; perhaps TRBD1 as D (5 bases). The germline V gene has CDR1 SGHTA and CDR2 FQGNSA. V was clipped by 5 bases and J by 4 bases, with 19 bases between them. This CDR3 comprises 16 residues.

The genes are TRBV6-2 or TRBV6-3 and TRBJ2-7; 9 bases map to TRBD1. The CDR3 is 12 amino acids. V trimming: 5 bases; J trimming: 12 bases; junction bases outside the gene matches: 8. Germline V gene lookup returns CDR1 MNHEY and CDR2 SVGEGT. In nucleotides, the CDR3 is TGTGCCAGCAGTCAAACAGGGGGCTCTCGGTACGTC. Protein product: CASSQTGGSRYV.

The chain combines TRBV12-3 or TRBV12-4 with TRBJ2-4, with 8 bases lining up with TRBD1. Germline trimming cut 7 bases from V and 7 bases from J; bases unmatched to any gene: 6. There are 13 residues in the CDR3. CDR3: CASTLTGDNIQYF. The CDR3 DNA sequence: TGTGCCAGCACCTTGACAGGGGACAACATTCAGTACTTC.

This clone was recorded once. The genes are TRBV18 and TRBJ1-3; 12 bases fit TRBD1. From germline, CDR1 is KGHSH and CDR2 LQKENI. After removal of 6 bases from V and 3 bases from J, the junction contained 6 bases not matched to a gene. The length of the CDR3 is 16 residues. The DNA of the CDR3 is TGTGCCAGCTCCCGGGACAGGGGGCGAGGTGGAAACACCATATATTTT. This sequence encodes CASSRDRGRGGNTIYF.

The CDR3 DNA reads as TGTGCCAGCAGCGTCTCTGGGACTACAAAAGAGACCCAGTACTTC. It encodes CASSVSGTTKETQYF. The chain carries TRBV9 and TRBJ2-5; 7 bases fit TRBD2. V dropped 2 bases and J dropped 3; count of bases not matched to a gene: 7. Germline V gene data show CDR1 as SGDLS and CDR2 as YYNGEE. This CDR3 spans 15 amino acids.

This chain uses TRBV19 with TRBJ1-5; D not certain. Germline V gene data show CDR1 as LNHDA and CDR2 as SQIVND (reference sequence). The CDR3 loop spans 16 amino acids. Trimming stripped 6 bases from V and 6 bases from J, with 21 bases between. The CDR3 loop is CASSIIRSPVVQPQHF. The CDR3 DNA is TGTGCCAGTAGCATTATTAGGAGCCCGGTCGTTCAGCCCCAGCATTTT. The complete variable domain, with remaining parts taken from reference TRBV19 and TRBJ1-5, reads DGGITQSPKYLFRKEGQNVTLSCEQNLNHDAMYWYRQDPGQGLRLIYYSQIVNDFQKGDIAEGYSVSREKKESFPLTVTSAQKNPTAFYLCASSIIRSPVVQPQHFGDGTRLSIL.